Sequencing of this T cell receptor beta chain was carried out in a study of human T cells and chemical hapten exposure. Study overall: The patients were mostly female; they had alopecia areata, totalis or universalis.

Time point specified: pre-sensitization, week 0. The treatment was: therapeutic diphenylcyclopropenone sensitization with weekly scalp DPC. Each CDR3 protein gets one entry after TCRdb re-called the RACE reads with MiXCR. The sample carries some 200,000 distinct CDR3 sequences, almost 30% recorded once. This clonotype was sampled from a woman aged 30 to 39 with alopecia areata. Some clones in this sample may be carry-over from other donors' samples. Specimen: whole blood, collected in connection with sensitization to the hapten diphenylcyclopropenone (DPC).

CDR3 DNA sequence: TGCAGCGTTGAGGTCGCAGGGGGCGCTCGGAATGAGCAGTTCTTC. Translated: CSVEVAGGARNEQFF. The chain couples TRBV29-1 to TRBJ2-1; TRBD1 aligns across 8 bases. Germline CDR1 SQVTM, CDR2 ANQGSEA. With 3 bases clipped from V and 7 bases from J, the junction kept 11 bases outside the gene matches. This CDR3 is 15 amino acids long.